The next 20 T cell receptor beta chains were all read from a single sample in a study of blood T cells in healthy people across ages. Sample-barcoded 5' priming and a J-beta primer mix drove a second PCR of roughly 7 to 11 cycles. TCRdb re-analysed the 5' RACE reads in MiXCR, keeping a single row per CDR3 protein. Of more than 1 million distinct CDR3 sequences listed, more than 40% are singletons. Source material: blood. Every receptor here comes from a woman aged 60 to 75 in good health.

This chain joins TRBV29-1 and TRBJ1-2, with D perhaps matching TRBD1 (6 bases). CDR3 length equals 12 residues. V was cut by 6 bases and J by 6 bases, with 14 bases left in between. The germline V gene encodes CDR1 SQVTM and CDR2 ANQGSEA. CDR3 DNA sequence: TGCAGCGTGGCTACAGGGATGGATGGCTACACCTTC. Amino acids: CSVATGMDGYTF.

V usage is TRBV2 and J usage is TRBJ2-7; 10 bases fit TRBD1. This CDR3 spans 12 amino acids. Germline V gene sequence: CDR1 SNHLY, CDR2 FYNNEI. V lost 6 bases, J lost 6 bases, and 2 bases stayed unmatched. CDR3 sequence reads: CASRRDRGEQYF. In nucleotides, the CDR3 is TGTGCCAGCAGGCGGGACAGGGGCGAGCAGTACTTC.

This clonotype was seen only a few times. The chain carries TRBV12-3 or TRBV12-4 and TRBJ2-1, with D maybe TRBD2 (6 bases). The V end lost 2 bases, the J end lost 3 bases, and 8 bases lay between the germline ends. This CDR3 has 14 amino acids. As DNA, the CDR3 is TGTGCCAGCAGTTTATGGGGGGACTACAATGAGCAGTTCTTC. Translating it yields CASSLWGDYNEQFF.

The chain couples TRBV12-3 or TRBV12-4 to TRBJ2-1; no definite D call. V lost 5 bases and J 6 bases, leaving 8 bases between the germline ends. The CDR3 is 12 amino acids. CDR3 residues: CASSDLGNEQFF. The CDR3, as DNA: TGTGCCAGCAGTGACTTAGGCAATGAGCAGTTCTTC.

DNA for the CDR3: TGTGCCAGCAGCTTCGGACTAGCGGGAGAGGCGGGCAATGAGCAGTTCTTC. This codes for CASSFGLAGEAGNEQFF. The chain joins TRBV5-4 to TRBJ2-1; TRBD2 aligns across 13 bases. The CDR3 has 17 residues. The V gene's germline CDR1 is SGHNT and CDR2 YYREEE (reference sequence). The ends lost 2 bases at V and 6 bases at J; junction bases unmatched: 8.

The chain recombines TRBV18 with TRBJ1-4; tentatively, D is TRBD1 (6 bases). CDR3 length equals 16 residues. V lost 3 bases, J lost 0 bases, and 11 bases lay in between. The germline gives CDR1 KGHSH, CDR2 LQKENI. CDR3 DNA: TGTGCCAGCTCACCGGAGACAGGATCAACTAATGAAAAACTGTTTTTT. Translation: CASSPETGSTNEKLFF.

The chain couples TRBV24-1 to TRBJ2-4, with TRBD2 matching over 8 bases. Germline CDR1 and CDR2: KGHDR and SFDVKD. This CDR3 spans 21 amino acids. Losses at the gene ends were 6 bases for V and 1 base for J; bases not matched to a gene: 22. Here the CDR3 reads CATSRPTLREAYRSAKNIQYF. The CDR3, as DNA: TGTGCCACCAGTCGTCCAACTTTGCGGGAGGCCTATAGGAGTGCCAAAAACATTCAGTACTTC.

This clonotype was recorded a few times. The DNA for the CDR3 is TGTGCCAGCAGTTACACCCCTGTGGGGACCTATGGCTACACCTTC. Its translation: CASSYTPVGTYGYTF. The chain uses TRBV6-5 and TRBJ1-2; D might be TRBD1 (5 bases). V was cut by 2 bases and J by 4 bases, with 14 bases left in between. The CDR3 has 15 amino acids. CDR1 and CDR2 (germline): MNHEY, SVGAGI.

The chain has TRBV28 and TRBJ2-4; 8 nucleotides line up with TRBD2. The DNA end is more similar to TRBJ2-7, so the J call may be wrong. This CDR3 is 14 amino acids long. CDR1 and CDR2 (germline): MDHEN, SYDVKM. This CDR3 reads CASSLPAGAYEQYF. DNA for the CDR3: TGTGCCAGCAGTTTACCAGCGGGAGCGTACGAGCAGTACTTC.

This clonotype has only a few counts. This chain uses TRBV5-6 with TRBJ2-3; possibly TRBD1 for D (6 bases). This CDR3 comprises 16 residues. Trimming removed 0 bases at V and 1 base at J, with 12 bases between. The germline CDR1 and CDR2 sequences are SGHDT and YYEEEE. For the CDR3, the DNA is TGTGCCAGCAGCTTGGTAACAGGGTACGGCACAGATACGCAGTATTTT. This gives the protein CASSLVTGYGTDTQYF.

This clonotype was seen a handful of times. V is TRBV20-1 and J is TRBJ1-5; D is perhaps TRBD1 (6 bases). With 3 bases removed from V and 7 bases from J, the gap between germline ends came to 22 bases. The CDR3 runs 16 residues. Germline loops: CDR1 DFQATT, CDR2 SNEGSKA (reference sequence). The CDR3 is CSASRVWQGNIQPQHF. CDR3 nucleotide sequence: TGCAGTGCTAGTAGGGTGTGGCAGGGGAATATACAGCCCCAGCATTTT.

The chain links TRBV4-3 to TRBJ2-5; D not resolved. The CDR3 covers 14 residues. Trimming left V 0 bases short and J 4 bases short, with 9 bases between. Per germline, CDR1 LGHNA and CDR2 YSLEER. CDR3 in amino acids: CASSQDIHTETQYF. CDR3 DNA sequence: TGCGCCAGCAGCCAAGATATCCATACAGAGACCCAGTACTTC.

The CDR3 DNA follows: TGTGCCAGCAGTAAAGGACGGACAGGGGTGGGCAATGAGCAGTTCTTC. The encoded protein is CASSKGRTGVGNEQFF. This chain connects TRBV11-1 to TRBJ2-1, with 9 bases matching TRBD1. Germline V gene data show CDR1 as SGHAT and CDR2 as FQDESV (reference sequence). After removal of 6 bases from V and 6 bases from J, the junction contained 12 bases not matched to a gene. The CDR3 loop spans 16 amino acids.

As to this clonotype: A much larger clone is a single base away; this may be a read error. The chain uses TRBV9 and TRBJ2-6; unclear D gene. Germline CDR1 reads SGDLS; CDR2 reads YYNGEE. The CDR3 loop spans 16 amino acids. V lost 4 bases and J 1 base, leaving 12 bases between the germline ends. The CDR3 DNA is TGTGCCAGCAGCATAGTTACAGATTCTGGGGCCAACGTCCTGACTTTC. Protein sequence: CASSIVTDSGANVLTF.

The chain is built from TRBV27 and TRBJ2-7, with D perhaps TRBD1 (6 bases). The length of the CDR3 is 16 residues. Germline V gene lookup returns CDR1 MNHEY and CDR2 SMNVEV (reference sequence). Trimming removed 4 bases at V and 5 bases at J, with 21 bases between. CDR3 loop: CASSSLGGRGGNEQYF. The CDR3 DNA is TGTGCCAGCAGTTCTCTAGGAGGCAGGGGTGGGAACGAGCAGTACTTC.

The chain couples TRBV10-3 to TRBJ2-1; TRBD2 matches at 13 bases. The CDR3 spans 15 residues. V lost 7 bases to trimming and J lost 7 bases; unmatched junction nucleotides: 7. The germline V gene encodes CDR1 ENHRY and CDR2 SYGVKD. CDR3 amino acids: CAITRTSGSENEQFF. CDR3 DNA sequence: TGTGCCATCACCAGGACTAGCGGGAGCGAGAATGAGCAGTTCTTC.

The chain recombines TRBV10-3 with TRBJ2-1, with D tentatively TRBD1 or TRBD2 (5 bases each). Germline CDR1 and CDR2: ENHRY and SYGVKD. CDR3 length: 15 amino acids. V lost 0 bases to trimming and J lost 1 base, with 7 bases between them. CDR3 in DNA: TGTGCCATCAGTGAGTCCTGGGGGTCCTACAATGAGCAGTTCTTC. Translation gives CAISESWGSYNEQFF.

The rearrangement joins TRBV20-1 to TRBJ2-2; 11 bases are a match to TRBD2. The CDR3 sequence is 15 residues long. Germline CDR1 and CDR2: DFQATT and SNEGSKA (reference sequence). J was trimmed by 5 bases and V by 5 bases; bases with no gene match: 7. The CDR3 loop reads CSAPASGRPTGELFF. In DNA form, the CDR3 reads TGCAGTGCTCCCGCTAGCGGGAGGCCGACCGGGGAGCTGTTTTTT.

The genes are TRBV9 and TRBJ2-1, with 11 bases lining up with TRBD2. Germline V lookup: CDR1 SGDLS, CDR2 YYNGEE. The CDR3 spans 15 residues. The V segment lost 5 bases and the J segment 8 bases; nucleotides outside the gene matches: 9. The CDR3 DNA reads TGTGCCAGCAGTGTCACTAGCGGGAGAGCCTATGAGCAGTTCTTC. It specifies CASSVTSGRAYEQFF.

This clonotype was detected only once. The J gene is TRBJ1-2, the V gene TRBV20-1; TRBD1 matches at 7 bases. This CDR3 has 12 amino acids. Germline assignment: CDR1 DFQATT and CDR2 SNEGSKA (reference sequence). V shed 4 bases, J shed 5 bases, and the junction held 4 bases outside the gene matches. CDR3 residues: CSATDRPYGYTF. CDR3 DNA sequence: TGCAGTGCTACGGACAGGCCGTATGGCTACACCTTC.